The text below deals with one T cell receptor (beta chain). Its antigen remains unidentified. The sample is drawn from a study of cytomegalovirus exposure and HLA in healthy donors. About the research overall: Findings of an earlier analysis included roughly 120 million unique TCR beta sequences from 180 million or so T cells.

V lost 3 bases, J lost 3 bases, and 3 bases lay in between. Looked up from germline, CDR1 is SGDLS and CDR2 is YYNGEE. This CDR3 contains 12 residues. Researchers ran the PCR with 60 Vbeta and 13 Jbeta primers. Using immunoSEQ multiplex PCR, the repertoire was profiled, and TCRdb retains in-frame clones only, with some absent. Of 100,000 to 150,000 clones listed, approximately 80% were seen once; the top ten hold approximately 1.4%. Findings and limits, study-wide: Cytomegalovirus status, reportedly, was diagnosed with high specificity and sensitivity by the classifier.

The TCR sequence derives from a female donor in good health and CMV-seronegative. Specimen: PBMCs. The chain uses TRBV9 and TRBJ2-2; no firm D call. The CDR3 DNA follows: TGTGCCAGCAGCGCCTACACCGGGGAGCTGTTTTTT. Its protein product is CASSAYTGELFF.